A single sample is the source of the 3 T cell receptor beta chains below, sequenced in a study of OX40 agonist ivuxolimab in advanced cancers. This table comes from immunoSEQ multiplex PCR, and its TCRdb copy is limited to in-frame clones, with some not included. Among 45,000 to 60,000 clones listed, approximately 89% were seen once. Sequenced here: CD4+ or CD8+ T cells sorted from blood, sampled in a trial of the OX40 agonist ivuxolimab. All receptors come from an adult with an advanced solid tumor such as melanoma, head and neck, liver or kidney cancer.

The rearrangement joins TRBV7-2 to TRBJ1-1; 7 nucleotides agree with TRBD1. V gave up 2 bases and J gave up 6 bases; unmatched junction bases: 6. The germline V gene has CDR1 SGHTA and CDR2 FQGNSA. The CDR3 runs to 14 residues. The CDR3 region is CASSLHDRDPEAFF. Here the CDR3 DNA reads TGTGCCAGCAGCTTACACGACAGGGACCCTGAAGCTTTCTTT.

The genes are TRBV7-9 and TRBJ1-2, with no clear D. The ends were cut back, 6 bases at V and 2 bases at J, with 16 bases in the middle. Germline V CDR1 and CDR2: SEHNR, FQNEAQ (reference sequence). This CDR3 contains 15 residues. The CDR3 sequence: CASSSTVRGNYGYTF. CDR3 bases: TGTGCCAGCAGTTCGACCGTGCGGGGAAACTATGGCTACACCTTC. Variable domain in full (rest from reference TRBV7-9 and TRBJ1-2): DTGVSQNPRHKITKRGQNVTFRCDPISEHNRLYWYRQTLGQGPEFLTYFQNEAQLEKSRLLSDRFSAERPKGSFSTLEIQRTEQGDSAMYLCASSSTVRGNYGYTFGSGTRLTVV.

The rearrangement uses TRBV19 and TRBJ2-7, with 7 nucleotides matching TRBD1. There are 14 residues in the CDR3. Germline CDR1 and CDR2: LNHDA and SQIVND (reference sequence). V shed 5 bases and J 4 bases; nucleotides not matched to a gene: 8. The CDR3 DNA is TGTGCCAGTAGTGCTTACAGGGGAGCGTACGAGCAGTACTTC. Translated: CASSAYRGAYEQYF.